The 30 T cell receptor beta chains presented below share a single source sample, sequenced in a study of cytomegalovirus exposure and HLA in healthy donors. Primers: 60 Vbeta forward and 13 Jbeta reverse. The data were produced by immunoSEQ multiplex PCR, yet TCRdb's version contains in-frame clones alone and is incomplete. The sample includes about 120,000 clones, less than 80% of them seen just once. Sequencing was carried out using PBMCs. The receptors were sampled from a woman aged 25 to 45 in good health and CMV-seronegative.

V usage is TRBV4-1 and J usage is TRBJ1-6; 10 bases map to TRBD1. Germline-derived CDR1 and CDR2 are MGHRA and YSYEKL. V gave up 6 bases and J gave up 11 bases; unmatched junction bases: 10. CDR3 size: 15 residues. The CDR3 nucleotides read TGCGCCAGCAGGACAGGGGGCGGTGAAAGGACACCCCTCCACTTT. This gives the protein CASRTGGGERTPLHF.

The chain is built from TRBV7-3 and TRBJ2-3, with D unclear. CDR1 is SGHTA, CDR2 FQGTGA, per germline. V was pared by 2 bases and J by 0 bases, with 9 bases between. This CDR3 has 15 amino acids. The CDR3 nucleotides are TGTGCCAGCAGCTTACGTGCCAGGAGCACAGATACGCAGTATTTT. Residues: CASSLRARSTDTQYF.

This chain links TRBV7-8 with TRBJ2-5; 8 positions match TRBD1. With the DNA end fitting TRBJ2-7 better, the J assignment may be wrong. The CDR3 is 14 residues long. Germline V lookup: CDR1 SGHVS, CDR2 FQNEAQ. For the CDR3, the DNA is TGTGCCAGCAGCACAGGACAGGGCTCCTACGAGCAGTACTTC. Translated, it gives CASSTGQGSYEQYF.

This clone showed up just a few times. The gene calls are TRBV7-3 and TRBJ2-1; 15 bases fit TRBD2. From germline, CDR1 is SGHTA and CDR2 FQGTGA. This CDR3 contains 15 residues. With 5 bases clipped from V and 9 bases from J, the junction kept 5 bases outside the gene matches. CDR3 coding DNA: TGTGCCAGCAGCGAAATGGGACTAGCGGGAGGTGAGCAGTTCTTC. This codes for CASSEMGLAGGEQFF.

The gene calls are TRBV28 and TRBJ2-7; maybe TRBD1 (6 bases). In germline, CDR1 is MDHEN, CDR2 SYDVKM. Trimming removed 6 bases from V and 0 bases from J, with 12 bases in between. CDR3 length: 14 residues. The chain's CDR3 is CASSLTGRSYEQYF. The CDR3, as DNA: TGTGCCAGCAGCTTGACAGGACGCTCCTACGAGCAGTACTTC.

CDR3 sequence reads: CASGIQQGLSSYNEQFF. The CDR3 DNA sequence: TGTGCTAGTGGTATCCAACAGGGGCTAAGCTCCTACAATGAGCAGTTCTTC. The gene calls are TRBV12-5 and TRBJ2-1; 7 bases match TRBD1. The trim removed 5 bases at V and 0 bases at J, leaving 10 bases unmatched. The CDR3 covers 17 residues. Germline values: CDR1 LGHNT, CDR2 FRNRAP.

V gene TRBV6-1 combines with J gene TRBJ2-1; TRBD2 agrees at 7 bases. V dropped 6 bases and J dropped 0; count of bases not matched to a gene: 2. CDR3 size: 14 residues. Germline V lookup: CDR1 MNHNS, CDR2 SASEGT. The CDR3 DNA follows: TGTGCCAGCAGGCGGGAGAGCTCCTACAATGAGCAGTTCTTC. Translating it yields CASRRESSYNEQFF.

V and J are TRBV28 and TRBJ2-7; D gene ambiguous. V was shortened by 8 bases and J by 0 bases, with 14 bases between the two germline ends. Germline CDR1 MDHEN, CDR2 SYDVKM. The CDR3 loop spans 14 amino acids. In DNA form, the CDR3 reads TGTGCCAGCTACCCTACTTTTTCCTCCTACGAGCAGTACTTC. Its protein product is CASYPTFSSYEQYF.

V usage is TRBV5-1 and J usage is TRBJ2-7; D perhaps matches TRBD1 (5 bases). CDR3 length equals 13 residues. Trimming took off 0 bases at V and 3 bases at J, with 7 bases between the two ends. Germline assignment: CDR1 SGHRS and CDR2 YFSETQ. For the CDR3, the DNA is TGCGCCAGCAGCTTGGAGACAGACTACGAGCAGTACTTC. Translation: CASSLETDYEQYF.

This clone has just one count. The CDR3 loop reads CASSRTSGTLRRFF. In DNA, the CDR3 is TGTGCCAGCAGCCGGACTAGCGGGACCCTTCGGCGGTTCTTC. The chain has TRBV11-2 and TRBJ2-1, with 12 bases that match TRBD2. The CDR3 contains 14 residues. In germline, CDR1 is SGHAT, CDR2 FQNNGV. V lost 5 bases, J lost 15 bases, and 11 bases stayed unmatched.

The rearrangement links TRBV6-6 to TRBJ1-5, with 11 nucleotides matching TRBD1. This CDR3 spans 16 amino acids. The V segment lost 5 bases and the J segment 5 bases; nucleotides outside the gene matches: 8. In germline, CDR1 is MNHNY, CDR2 SVGAGI (reference sequence). The CDR3 DNA reads TGTGCCAGCAGTCCCGGACAGGGGGCGGATCATCAGCCCCAGCATTTT. It specifies CASSPGQGADHQPQHF.

The rearrangement joins TRBV6-5 to TRBJ2-3, with 9 positions matching TRBD1. CDR1 MNHEY and CDR2 SVGAGI come from the germline V gene. V lost 2 bases to trimming and J lost 4 bases; unmatched junction nucleotides: 4. The CDR3 totals 15 residues. The CDR3 bases are TGTGCCAGCAGTTACGGACAGGGGAGTGCAGATACGCAGTATTTT. Protein: CASSYGQGSADTQYF.

In DNA, the CDR3 is TGCAGCGACCGACAGGGCGGGACTGAAGCTTTCTTT. Encoded protein: CSDRQGGTEAFF. This chain links TRBV29-1 with TRBJ1-1, with 7 bases aligning to TRBD1. CDR1 is SQVTM and CDR2 is ANQGSEA in the germline V gene. CDR3 length equals 12 residues. V gave up 7 bases and J gave up 5 bases; unmatched junction bases: 7.

The chain is built from TRBV6-1 and TRBJ2-7, with 7 bases identical to TRBD2. The CDR3 has 15 amino acids. Germline V gene lookup returns CDR1 MNHNS and CDR2 SASEGT. The trim removed 2 bases at V and 6 bases at J, leaving 10 bases unmatched. The CDR3 reads CASSEQGLTLPEQYF. The CDR3 DNA sequence: TGTGCCAGCAGTGAACAGGGACTAACACTCCCCGAGCAGTACTTC.

The CDR3 nucleotides read TGTGCCAGCAGCCTCGGGGGGGACACAGATACGCAGTATTTT. Its translation is CASSLGGDTDTQYF. The chain is built from TRBV11-3 and TRBJ2-3; 8 nucleotides align to TRBD2. Germline CDR1 SGHNT, CDR2 YENEEA. J lost 2 bases, V lost 5 bases, and 3 bases had no gene match. This CDR3 spans 14 amino acids.

CDR3 sequence: CASSQFRGTNEKLFF. The CDR3 nucleotides read TGCGCCAGCAGCCAATTCCGGGGGACTAATGAAAAACTGTTTTTT. The chain joins TRBV4-1 to TRBJ1-4; D may be TRBD1 (5 bases). Trimming cost V 2 bases and J 2 bases, with 9 bases left between them. Germline V gene data show CDR1 as MGHRA and CDR2 as YSYEKL. The CDR3 runs to 15 residues.

V is TRBV5-4 and J is TRBJ1-5, with 7 bases lining up with TRBD1. Germline loops: CDR1 SGHNT, CDR2 YYREEE (reference sequence). V was clipped by 4 bases and J by 2 bases; unmatched bases: 12. The CDR3 has 17 amino acids. CDR3 nucleotides: TGTGCCAGCAGCCCCGACAGGGTTGGAGGAGGCAATCAGCCCCAGCATTTT. This codes for CASSPDRVGGGNQPQHF.

This chain joins TRBV30 and TRBJ2-5; 12 bases agree with TRBD1. The V and J ends lost 3 bases and 5 bases, in that order; junction bases with no gene match: 7. The germline gives CDR1 GTSNPN, CDR2 SVGIG (reference sequence). This CDR3 contains 15 residues. CDR3 sequence (DNA): TGTGCCTGGAGCCCGGGACAGGGGGCATCGGAGACCCAGTACTTC. It translates to CAWSPGQGASETQYF.

The chain recombines TRBV28 with TRBJ2-3; 7 nucleotides match TRBD2. Looked up from germline, CDR1 is MDHEN and CDR2 is SYDVKM. The CDR3 runs 16 residues. After removal of 3 bases from V and 4 bases from J, the junction contained 10 bases not matched to a gene. In nucleotides, the CDR3 is TGTGCCAGCAGTTTGTTGGCGGGAGTAGACGCAGATACGCAGTATTTT. Translation: CASSLLAGVDADTQYF.

In its sample, this clone was seen a few times. The chain joins TRBV21-1 to TRBJ1-5; the table calls TRBD1, which could not be checked here. TRBV21-1 is noted as a pseudogene. The CDR3 consists of 17 residues. The CDR3 DNA reads TGTGCCAGCAGCAAAGCGGTCCTGGACAGGGGAAATCAGCCCCAGCATTTT. This gives the protein CASSKAVLDRGNQPQHF.

The chain employs TRBV4-3 and TRBJ2-5; no reliable D call. The ends were cut back, 0 bases at V and 7 bases at J, with 12 bases in the middle. CDR1 LGHNA and CDR2 YSLEER come from the germline V gene. The CDR3 spans 14 residues. CDR3 residues: CASSQDVSWRTQYF. Written as DNA, the CDR3 is TGCGCCAGCAGCCAAGACGTGAGCTGGAGGACCCAGTACTTC.

The chain links TRBV27 to TRBJ1-1; 7 positions agree with TRBD1. J was trimmed by 0 bases and V by 5 bases; bases with no gene match: 6. Germline-derived CDR1 and CDR2 are MNHEY and SMNVEV (reference sequence). This CDR3 spans 15 amino acids. The DNA for the CDR3 is TGTGCCAGCAGTCATCGACAGGGAGTGAACACTGAAGCTTTCTTT. It encodes CASSHRQGVNTEAFF.

This rearrangement joins TRBV2 to TRBJ2-7; 8 bases map to TRBD1. Germline V gives CDR1 SNHLY, CDR2 FYNNEI. The CDR3 runs 14 residues. J lost 6 bases, V lost 5 bases, and 9 bases had no gene match. In DNA form, the CDR3 reads TGTGCCAGCAGTCGACAGGGGACGGCTGGCGAGCAGTACTTC. Translated: CASSRQGTAGEQYF.

V and J are TRBV6-5 and TRBJ1-3; D gene unclear. Germline CDR1 is MNHEY and CDR2 is SVGAGI. Deletions cut 8 bases from V and 0 bases from J, with 8 bases between. The CDR3 is made up of 13 amino acids. The CDR3 DNA follows: TGTGCCAGCCGCGGTGGCTCTGGAAACACCATATATTTT. Translation gives CASRGGSGNTIYF.

This clone was recorded a few times. The CDR3 loop reads CASSQTQGLSGNTIYF. DNA of the CDR3: TGTGCCAGCTCCCAAACACAGGGTCTCTCTGGAAACACCATATATTTT. J is TRBJ1-3 and V is TRBV18; possibly TRBD1 for D (6 bases). Germline lookup yields CDR1 KGHSH and CDR2 LQKENI. The CDR3 totals 16 residues. The V end lost 6 bases, the J end lost 0 bases, and 15 bases lay between the germline ends.

The chain combines TRBV5-6 with TRBJ2-7, with 10 bases identical to TRBD1. The length of the CDR3 is 13 residues. The germline V gene has CDR1 SGHDT and CDR2 YYEEEE. After removal of 4 bases from V and 6 bases from J, the junction contained 4 bases not matched to a gene. CDR3 in amino acids: CASSKGQGFEQYF. The CDR3 DNA reads TGTGCCAGCAGCAAGGGACAGGGGTTCGAGCAGTACTTC. The full variable domain, completed using reference TRBV5-6 and TRBJ2-7, is DAGVTQSPTHLIKTRGQQVTLRCSPKSGHDTVSWYQQALGQGPQFIFQYYEEEERQRGNFPDRFSGHQFPNYSSELNVNALLLGDSALYLCASSKGQGFEQYFGPGTRLTVT.

This rearrangement joins TRBV6-1 to TRBJ1-1; possibly TRBD1 for D (5 bases). The V and J ends lost 1 base and 5 bases respectively, with 11 bases between them. From germline, CDR1 is MNHNS and CDR2 SASEGT. The length of the CDR3 is 14 residues. CDR3 nucleotide sequence: TGTGCCAGCAGTGAAGTTAAGGGGTGGACTGAAGCTTTCTTT. This sequence encodes CASSEVKGWTEAFF.

V gene TRBV4-2 combines with J gene TRBJ2-2, with D perhaps matching TRBD2 (5 bases). CDR1 LGHNA and CDR2 YNFKEQ come from the germline V gene. V gave up 0 bases and J gave up 0 bases, with 11 bases separating them. This CDR3 spans 17 amino acids. CDR3 protein: CASSQEVSGANTGELFF. The CDR3 bases are TGTGCCAGCAGCCAAGAAGTAAGCGGAGCGAACACCGGGGAGCTGTTTTTT.

The chain employs TRBV6-1 and TRBJ1-5; weak D call: TRBD1 (5 bases). Germline V lookup: CDR1 MNHNS, CDR2 SASEGT. The CDR3 runs 15 residues. V was clipped by 5 bases and J by 2 bases, with 13 bases between them. Here the CDR3 DNA reads TGTGCCAGCAGTTTCACGGGGGACGGCAATCAGCCCCAGCATTTT. It yields the protein CASSFTGDGNQPQHF.

The CDR3 protein is CASSLSSGTYNEQFF. In DNA form, the CDR3 reads TGCGCCAGCAGCTTGTCTAGCGGTACATACAATGAGCAGTTCTTC. V gene TRBV5-1 combines with J gene TRBJ2-1, with TRBD2 identical over 7 bases. J gave up 4 bases and V 1 base, and 5 bases lay outside the gene matches. This CDR3 is built from 15 residues. CDR1 is SGHRS, CDR2 YFSETQ, per germline.